This T cell receptor (beta chain) was recorded in a study of OX40 agonist ivuxolimab in advanced cancers. Study-wide background: Ivuxolimab was administered intravenously to patients at 0.01 to 10 mg/kg every 2 weeks. General study findings and limits: CD8+ T cells averaged more expanded clones than CD4+. At 0.1 to 3.0 mg/kg, clonal expansion of CD4+ and CD8+ blood T cells had occurred by week 6.

As to this clone: The antigen is not known.

The junction had 10 bases not matched to a gene; V was cut back by 4 bases and J by 3 bases. The CDR3 runs to 17 residues. Per the germline V gene, CDR1 is SGHAT and CDR2 is FQNNGV. Measured with immunoSEQ multiplex PCR; TCRdb has only the in-frame clones, and not every one. The sample contains about 45,000 clones, approximately 88% of which appear only once. The TCR comes from an adult with an advanced solid tumor such as melanoma, head and neck, liver or kidney cancer. The chain employs TRBV11-2 and TRBJ2-7; 12 bases agree with TRBD1. Material: CD4+ or CD8+ T cells sorted from blood, obtained in a trial of the OX40 agonist ivuxolimab. CDR3: CASSSRDRGLGVYEQYF. Written as DNA, the CDR3 is TGTGCCAGCAGCTCCCGGGACAGGGGGCTTGGGGTCTACGAGCAGTACTTC.